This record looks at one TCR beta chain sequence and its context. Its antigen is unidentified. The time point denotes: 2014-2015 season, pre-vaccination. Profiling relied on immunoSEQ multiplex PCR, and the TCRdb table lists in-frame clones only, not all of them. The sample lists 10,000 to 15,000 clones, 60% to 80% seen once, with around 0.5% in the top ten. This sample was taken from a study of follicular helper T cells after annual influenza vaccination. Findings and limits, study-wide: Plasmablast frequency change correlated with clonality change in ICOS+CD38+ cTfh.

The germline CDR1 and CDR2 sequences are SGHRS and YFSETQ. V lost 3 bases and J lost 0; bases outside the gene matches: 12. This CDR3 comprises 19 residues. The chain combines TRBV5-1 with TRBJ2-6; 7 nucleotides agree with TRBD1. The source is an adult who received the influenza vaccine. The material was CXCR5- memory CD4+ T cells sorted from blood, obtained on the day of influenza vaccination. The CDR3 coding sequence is TGCGCCAGCAGCTCTAAGCCGGGACAGACCTTCTCTGGGGCCAACGTCCTGACTTTC. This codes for CASSSKPGQTFSGANVLTF.